The rows below give T cell receptor beta chains drawn from one sample of a study of T-cell reconstitution after alpha-beta-depleted transplantation in children. TCRdb passed the PCR reads through MiXCR, listing each CDR3 protein once. In the table there are about 500,000 distinct CDR3 sequences, less than 35% of which are singletons. The input for sequencing was PBMCs from the stem cell graft donor, taken from the stem cell graft. The receptors shown here come from a human donor who donated a stem cell graft to a child with aplastic anemia. Each CDR3 is given with its conserved first and last residue. The order of the fields is J gene, clone size, V gene, D gene, CDR3 DNA, CDR3 protein. The D gene is left open where the match is weak. Expanded clones get a size class; other rows say once, few or many, or leave the size out.

J: TRBJ1-5
size: .
V: TRBV10-3
D: .
DNA: TGTGCCATCAGTCTCAACGGGCCGGCGGTTAGCAATCAGCCCCAGCATTTT
CDR3: CAISLNGPAVSNQPQHF

J: TRBJ1-1
size: .
V: TRBV12-3/TRBV12-4
D: .
DNA: TGTGCCAGCAGTTTACCCCCGTCACGTCGAGCTTTCTTT
CDR3: CASSLPPSRRAFF

J: TRBJ1-5
size: few
V: TRBV7-2
D: TRBD1
DNA: TGCGCCAGCAGCCTGGACAGGGGCAATCAGCCCCAGCATTTT
CDR3: CASSLDRGNQPQHF

J: TRBJ2-1
size: few
V: TRBV20-1
D: .
DNA: TGCAGTGCCCAGGATAAGACCGATGAGCAGTTCTTC
CDR3: CSAQDKTDEQFF

J: TRBJ1-6
size: few
V: TRBV30
D: TRBD1
DNA: TGTGCCTGGAGCAGATGGACAGGGGGCAATTGGAATTCACCCCTCCACTTT
CDR3: CAWSRWTGGNWNSPLHF

J: TRBJ1-1
size: .
V: TRBV12-3/TRBV12-4
D: .
DNA: TGTGCCAGCAGACGTAGGGGGGATGGAATGAACACTGAAGCTTTCTTT
CDR3: CASRRRGDGMNTEAFF

J: TRBJ2-7
size: few
V: TRBV6-5
D: .
DNA: TGTGCCAGCAGTTACTGGGGCGGTGGCACCTACGAGCAGTACTTC
CDR3: CASSYWGGGTYEQYF

J: TRBJ2-1
size: few
V: TRBV5-1
D: TRBD1
DNA: TGCGCCAGCAGCTCCCTGACAGGGGGCCCCTCTGAGCAGTTCTTC
CDR3: CASSSLTGGPSEQFF

J: TRBJ1-1
size: few
V: TRBV6-2/TRBV6-3
D: .
DNA: TGTGCCAGCAGTTATCTGGGGAACACTGAAGCTTTCTTT
CDR3: CASSYLGNTEAFF

J: TRBJ2-3
size: .
V: TRBV27
D: TRBD2
DNA: TGTGCCAGCAGTTTATCCCGGACTAGCGGGAGTGGTCGCCCAGATACGCAGTATTTT
CDR3: CASSLSRTSGSGRPDTQYF

J: TRBJ1-3
size: .
V: TRBV25-1
D: .
DNA: TGTGCCAGCAGTCGCCCAGCCTCGAGCACCATATATTTT
CDR3: CASSRPASSTIYF

J: TRBJ1-2
size: few
V: TRBV29-1
D: .
DNA: TGCAGCGTTGGGCAGTATGGCTACACCTTC
CDR3: CSVGQYGYTF

J: TRBJ2-5
size: few
V: TRBV12-3/TRBV12-4
D: .
DNA: TGTGCCAGCAGTTGGTGGGGGAGCGCCCACCAAGAGACCCAGTACTTC
CDR3: CASSWWGSAHQETQYF

J: TRBJ2-5
size: .
V: TRBV5-1
D: TRBD1
DNA: TGCGCCAGCAGCTTGGAGGGACAGGGGGCGTCAGAGACCCAGTACTTC
CDR3: CASSLEGQGASETQYF

J: TRBJ1-1
size: .
V: TRBV12-3/TRBV12-4
D: .
DNA: TGTGCCAGCAGTTTCCGTCAACAGGGTGGAACTGAAGCTTTCTTT
CDR3: CASSFRQQGGTEAFF

J: TRBJ1-1
size: .
V: TRBV27
D: TRBD1
DNA: TGTGCCAGCAGTTTCCCGCGATCGGACAGGCACACTGAAGCTTTCTTT
CDR3: CASSFPRSDRHTEAFF

J: TRBJ1-2
size: few
V: TRBV20-1
D: .
DNA: TGCAGTGCTACCCCGGGGGGAGCCTATGGCTACACCTTC
CDR3: CSATPGGAYGYTF

J: TRBJ2-3
size: few
V: TRBV15
D: TRBD2
DNA: TGTGCCACCAGCAGAGCATCGCGGGGGGCAGATACGCAGTATTTT
CDR3: CATSRASRGADTQYF

J: TRBJ1-6
size: .
V: TRBV4-2
D: TRBD1
DNA: TGTGCCAGCAGCCAAGAGGGACAGGGGACCTCACCCCTCCACTTT
CDR3: CASSQEGQGTSPLHF

J: TRBJ2-2
size: .
V: TRBV19
D: TRBD2
DNA: TGTGCCAGTAGTTTACGGACTAGGACCGGGGAGCTGTTTTTT
CDR3: CASSLRTRTGELFF

J: TRBJ2-3
size: .
V: TRBV12-3/TRBV12-4
D: .
DNA: TGTGCCAGCAGTTTCAGAGGGGGTGGGGTTGGAGATACGCAGTATTTT
CDR3: CASSFRGGGVGDTQYF

J: TRBJ2-3
size: few
V: TRBV5-4
D: .
DNA: TGTGCCAGCAGCTTGCCCGGCCTGGGTTCAGATACGCAGTATTTT
CDR3: CASSLPGLGSDTQYF

J: TRBJ2-1
size: .
V: TRBV10-3
D: TRBD2
DNA: TGTGCCATCAGTGAGACACAATATAGCGGGAGGGTAAGCAATGAGCAGTTCTTC
CDR3: CAISETQYSGRVSNEQFF

J: TRBJ1-2
size: .
V: TRBV10-3
D: TRBD1
DNA: TGTGCCATCAGTTCGGGACAGGGGTTGGGTGGCTACACCTTC
CDR3: CAISSGQGLGGYTF

J: TRBJ1-1
size: few
V: TRBV12-3/TRBV12-4
D: .
DNA: TGTGCCAGCAGTTTTGGGACCACTGAAGCTTTCTTT
CDR3: CASSFGTTEAFF

J: TRBJ2-5
size: .
V: TRBV4-2
D: .
DNA: TGTGCCAGCAGCCAGGGGGGCAGGGCGGAAGAGACCCAGTACTTC
CDR3: CASSQGGRAEETQYF

J: TRBJ2-1
size: few
V: TRBV5-1
D: TRBD2
DNA: TGCGCCAGCAGCCGTCGGACTAGCGGGGTCGACAATGAGCAGTTCTTC
CDR3: CASSRRTSGVDNEQFF

J: TRBJ1-2
size: .
V: TRBV20-1
D: .
DNA: TGCAGTGCTAGAGATCAACAAGTCCCTAACTATGGCTACACCTTC
CDR3: CSARDQQVPNYGYTF

J: TRBJ2-7
size: .
V: TRBV5-1
D: .
DNA: TGCGCCAGCAGCTTGAGTGCGGAAACCTACTCCTACGAGCAGTACTTC
CDR3: CASSLSAETYSYEQYF

J: TRBJ1-1
size: .
V: TRBV10-3
D: TRBD1
DNA: TGTGCCATCAGTGAGGGAGGGACAGCTGGGTCTGAAGCTTTCTTT
CDR3: CAISEGGTAGSEAFF

J: TRBJ2-3
size: few
V: TRBV5-1
D: .
DNA: TGCGCCAGCAGCTTGGGGGGAACACGAGGGGGACGCACAGATACGCAGTATTTT
CDR3: CASSLGGTRGGRTDTQYF

J: TRBJ2-4
size: many
V: TRBV5-4
D: .
DNA: TGTGCCAGCAGCGCAGAAGCCAAAAACATTCAGTACTTC
CDR3: CASSAEAKNIQYF

J: TRBJ2-1
size: .
V: TRBV7-3
D: .
DNA: TGTGCCAGCAGCGTATTAGGGAATGAGCAGTTCTTC
CDR3: CASSVLGNEQFF

J: TRBJ2-2
size: few
V: TRBV29-1
D: .
DNA: TGCAGCGTTGATGGGGCGGGCACCGGGGAGCTGTTTTTT
CDR3: CSVDGAGTGELFF

J: TRBJ2-3
size: .
V: TRBV5-6
D: .
DNA: TGTGCCAGTGGAGAGGGGTTGGGAGATACGCAGTATTTT
CDR3: CASGEGLGDTQYF

J: TRBJ1-4
size: few
V: TRBV7-2
D: .
DNA: TGTGCCAGCAGCTTAGCGCTTCGGCTAGCGGGGGCAACTAATGAAAAACTGTTTTTT
CDR3: CASSLALRLAGATNEKLFF

J: TRBJ2-2
size: .
V: TRBV7-9
D: .
DNA: TGTGCCAGCAGCTTCCCGGCGGGCCCGAACACCGGGGAGCTGTTTTTT
CDR3: CASSFPAGPNTGELFF

J: TRBJ1-2
size: .
V: TRBV19
D: .
DNA: TGTGCCAGTAGTATAGTCCAGGGTGATGGCTACACCTTC
CDR3: CASSIVQGDGYTF

J: TRBJ2-1
size: .
V: TRBV11-3
D: TRBD2
DNA: TGTGCCAGCAGCCTTGTCGGGACTAGCTCCTACAATGAGCAGTTCTTC
CDR3: CASSLVGTSSYNEQFF

J: TRBJ2-5
size: once
V: TRBV7-2
D: TRBD2
DNA: TGTGCCAGCAGCCAGGGACTAGCGGGGATGCAAGAGACCCAGTACTTC
CDR3: CASSQGLAGMQETQYF

J: TRBJ2-1
size: .
V: TRBV29-1
D: TRBD2
DNA: TGCAGCGTTGAAGTACCACTAGCGGGAGGAGGCCCCGAGCAGTTCTTC
CDR3: CSVEVPLAGGGPEQFF

J: TRBJ2-7
size: .
V: TRBV6-5
D: .
DNA: TGTGCCAGCAGTTACGGACTCCCTATATACGAGCAGTACTTC
CDR3: CASSYGLPIYEQYF

J: TRBJ1-1
size: .
V: TRBV10-1
D: .
DNA: TGCGCCAGCAGTGAGGCAGGGGAAGGGAGGACTGAAGCTTTCTTT
CDR3: CASSEAGEGRTEAFF

J: TRBJ2-3
size: .
V: TRBV7-9
D: .
DNA: TGTGCCAGCAGCTTAGGGCTAGCCCATAATACGCAGTATTTT
CDR3: CASSLGLAHNTQYF

J: TRBJ2-7
size: .
V: TRBV11-2
D: .
DNA: TGTGCCAGCAGCTTTGAGGGAGGGGGCCTTTACGAGCAGTACTTC
CDR3: CASSFEGGGLYEQYF

J: TRBJ1-1
size: few
V: TRBV29-1
D: .
DNA: TGCAGCGTTGTTACAGGGACGGTAGAAGAAGCTTTCTTT
CDR3: CSVVTGTVEEAFF

J: TRBJ2-5
size: .
V: TRBV7-9
D: TRBD1
DNA: TGTGCCAGCAGCATTGGGACAGGGGTTGGAGAGACCCAGTACTTC
CDR3: CASSIGTGVGETQYF

J: TRBJ2-7
size: .
V: TRBV4-1
D: TRBD2
DNA: TGCGCCAGCAGCCAAGTGGGGACTAGCGGGAGCCCCTACGAGCAGTACTTC
CDR3: CASSQVGTSGSPYEQYF

J: TRBJ2-5
size: .
V: TRBV20-1
D: .
DNA: TGCAGTGCTAGAGACGGCAGGGGCAAACAAGAGACCCAGTACTTC
CDR3: CSARDGRGKQETQYF

J: TRBJ2-2
size: few
V: TRBV25-1
D: .
DNA: TGTGCCAGCAGTGAATCTCAGATTAACACCGGGGAGCTGTTTTTT
CDR3: CASSESQINTGELFF

J: TRBJ2-1
size: few
V: TRBV6-1
D: TRBD2
DNA: TGTGCCAGCACTCTCTCGGGACTAGCGGACAACAATGAGCAGTTCTTC
CDR3: CASTLSGLADNNEQFF

J: TRBJ1-1
size: .
V: TRBV12-3/TRBV12-4
D: TRBD1
DNA: TGTGCCAGCACCAACAGGGGGGGCGGCACTGAAGCTTTCTTT
CDR3: CASTNRGGGTEAFF

J: TRBJ1-2
size: .
V: TRBV6-5
D: .
DNA: TGTGCCAGCAGTTACTCTGGGTTCCTTCACCACACCTTC
CDR3: CASSYSGFLHHTF